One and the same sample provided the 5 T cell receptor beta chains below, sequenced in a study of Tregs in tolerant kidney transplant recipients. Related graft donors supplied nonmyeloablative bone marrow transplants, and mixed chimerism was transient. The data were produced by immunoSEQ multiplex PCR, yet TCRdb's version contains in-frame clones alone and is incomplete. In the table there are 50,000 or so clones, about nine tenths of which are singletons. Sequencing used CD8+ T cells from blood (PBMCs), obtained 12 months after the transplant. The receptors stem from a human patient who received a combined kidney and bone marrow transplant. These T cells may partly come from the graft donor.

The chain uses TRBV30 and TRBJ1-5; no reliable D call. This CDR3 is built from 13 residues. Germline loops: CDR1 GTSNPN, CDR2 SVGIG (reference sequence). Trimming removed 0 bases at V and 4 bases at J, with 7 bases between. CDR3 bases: TGTGCCTGGAGTGTAGTCGGGAATCAGCCCCAGCATTTT. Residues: CAWSVVGNQPQHF.

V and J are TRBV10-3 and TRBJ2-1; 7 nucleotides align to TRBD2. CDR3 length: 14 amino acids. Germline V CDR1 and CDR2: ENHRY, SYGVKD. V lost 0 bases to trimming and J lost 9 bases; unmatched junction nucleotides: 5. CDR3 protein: CAISESGGRFEQFF. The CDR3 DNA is TGTGCCATCAGTGAGTCAGGCGGGAGATTTGAGCAGTTCTTC.

The CDR3 DNA reads as TGTGCCAGCAGTGACTCTTTACTAGCGGGAAGCTTGGATGAGCAGTTCTTC. Protein sequence: CASSDSLLAGSLDEQFF. This chain connects TRBV6-4 to TRBJ2-1, with 10 bases matching TRBD2. Germline CDR1 MRHNA, CDR2 SNTAGT. Trimming at V came to 0 bases and at J to 8 bases, leaving 10 bases not matched to a gene. CDR3 length equals 17 residues.

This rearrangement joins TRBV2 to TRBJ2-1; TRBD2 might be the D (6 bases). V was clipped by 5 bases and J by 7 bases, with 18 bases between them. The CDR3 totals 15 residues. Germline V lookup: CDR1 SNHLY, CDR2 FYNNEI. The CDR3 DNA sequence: TGTGCCAGCAGTACCGGGACTCTGGTGTGGAATGAGCAGTTCTTC. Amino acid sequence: CASSTGTLVWNEQFF.

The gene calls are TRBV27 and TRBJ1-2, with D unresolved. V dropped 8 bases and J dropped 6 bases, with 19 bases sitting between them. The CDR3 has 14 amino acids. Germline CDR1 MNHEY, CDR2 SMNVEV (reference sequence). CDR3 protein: CASLRGLISDGYTF. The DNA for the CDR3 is TGTGCCAGCTTACGTGGACTCATCTCAGATGGCTACACCTTC.